This T cell receptor (beta chain) was profiled in a study of cytomegalovirus exposure and HLA in healthy donors. In regard to this clone: No antigen is known for it.

Regarding the study as a whole: Across donors, most TCRs were seen rarely, yet some public ones were widespread.

Clones were read by immunoSEQ multiplex PCR, and TCRdb kept only the in-frame ones, dropping some. This table holds about 150,000 clones, about 88% found once. The CDR3 is 14 amino acids. Trimming removed 5 bases from V and 4 bases from J, with 11 bases in between. Germline assignment: CDR1 MNHNS and CDR2 SASEGT. The chain employs TRBV6-1 and TRBJ1-4; D possibly corresponds to TRBD1 (6 bases). The receptor comes from a man younger than 35 in good health and CMV-seronegative. Sequencing was carried out using PBMCs. The CDR3 region has the DNA TGTGCCAGCAGTCCGACAGGAATTAATGAAAAACTGTTTTTT. As protein: CASSPTGINEKLFF.